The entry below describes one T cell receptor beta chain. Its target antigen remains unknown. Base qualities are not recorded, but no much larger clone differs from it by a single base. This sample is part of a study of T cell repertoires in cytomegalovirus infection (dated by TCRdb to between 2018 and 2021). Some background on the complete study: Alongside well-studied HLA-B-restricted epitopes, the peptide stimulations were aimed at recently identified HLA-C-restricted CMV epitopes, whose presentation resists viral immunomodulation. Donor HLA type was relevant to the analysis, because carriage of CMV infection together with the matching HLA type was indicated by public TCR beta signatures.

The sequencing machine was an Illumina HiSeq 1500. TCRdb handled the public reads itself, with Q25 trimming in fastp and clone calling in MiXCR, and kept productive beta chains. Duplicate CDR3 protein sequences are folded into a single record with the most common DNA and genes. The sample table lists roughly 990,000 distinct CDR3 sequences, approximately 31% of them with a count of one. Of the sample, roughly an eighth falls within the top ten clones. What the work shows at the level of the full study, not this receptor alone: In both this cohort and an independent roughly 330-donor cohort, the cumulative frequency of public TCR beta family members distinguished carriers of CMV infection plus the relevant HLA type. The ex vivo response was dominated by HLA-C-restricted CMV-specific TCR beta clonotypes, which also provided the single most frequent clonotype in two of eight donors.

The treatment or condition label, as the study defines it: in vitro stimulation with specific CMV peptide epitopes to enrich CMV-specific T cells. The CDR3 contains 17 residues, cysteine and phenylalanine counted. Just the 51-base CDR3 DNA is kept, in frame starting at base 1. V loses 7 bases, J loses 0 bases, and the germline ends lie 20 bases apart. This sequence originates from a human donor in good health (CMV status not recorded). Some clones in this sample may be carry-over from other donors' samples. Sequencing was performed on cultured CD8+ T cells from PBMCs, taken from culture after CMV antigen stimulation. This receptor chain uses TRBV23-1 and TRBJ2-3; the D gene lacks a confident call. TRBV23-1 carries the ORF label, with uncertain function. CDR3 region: CASTLPWSQMSTDTQYF. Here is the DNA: TGCGCCAGCACCCTACCATGGTCCCAAATGAGCACAGATACGCAGTATTTT.